A selection of T cell receptor beta chains follows, all from one sample in a study of cytomegalovirus exposure and HLA in healthy donors. Some clones are missing from TCRdb's copy, which holds only in-frame ones; the method was immunoSEQ multiplex PCR. The sample records about 130,000 clones, roughly 78% being singletons. The sequencing input was PBMCs. Receptor source: a man between 25 and 39 years old in good health and CMV-seropositive. Both conserved end residues are trimmed from each CDR3.

j_call: TRBJ2-1
v_call: TRBV7-6
cdr3_aa: ATSRWPEDEQF

j_call: TRBJ2-7
v_call: TRBV2
cdr3_aa: ASKVYRAATYEQY

j_call: TRBJ2-5
v_call: TRBV11-2
cdr3_aa: ASSLPSLGETQY

j_call: TRBJ2-7
v_call: TRBV28
cdr3_aa: ASSRTGSEQY

j_call: TRBJ1-1
v_call: TRBV6-1
cdr3_aa: ASSEYQNRARTEAF

j_call: TRBJ2-5
v_call: TRBV5-1
cdr3_aa: ASSFPAGGETQY

j_call: TRBJ1-4
v_call: TRBV4-1
cdr3_aa: ASSVGTVNEKLF

j_call: TRBJ1-1
v_call: TRBV7-3
cdr3_aa: ASSLTSTGNTEAF

j_call: TRBJ2-3
v_call: TRBV7-2
cdr3_aa: ASSSRGGGTDTQY

j_call: TRBJ2-3
v_call: TRBV7-2
cdr3_aa: ASSLGRPSTDTQY

j_call: TRBJ2-7
v_call: TRBV15
cdr3_aa: ATSKGLAGAGEY

j_call: NA
v_call: TRBV7-8
cdr3_aa: ASSLAESYEQY

j_call: TRBJ1-1
v_call: TRBV29-1
cdr3_aa: SVRQGARTEAF

j_call: TRBJ1-6
v_call: TRBV4-2
cdr3_aa: ASSQRDRDNSPLH

j_call: TRBJ1-1
v_call: TRBV11-2
cdr3_aa: ASSDGLPEAF

j_call: TRBJ2-7
v_call: TRBV9
cdr3_aa: ASPPGGTYEQY

j_call: TRBJ2-7
v_call: TRBV29-1
cdr3_aa: SGQGAYEQY

j_call: TRBJ2-1
v_call: TRBV27
cdr3_aa: ASSLQGYLSSYNEQF

j_call: TRBJ2-1
v_call: TRBV4-3
cdr3_aa: ASSQDRGRATNEQF

j_call: TRBJ2-3
v_call: TRBV10-3
cdr3_aa: AIGLAESTDTQY

j_call: TRBJ2-1
v_call: TRBV27
cdr3_aa: ASSPRDYNIYNEQF

j_call: TRBJ2-3
v_call: TRBV6-5
cdr3_aa: ASRRTSGTDTQY

j_call: TRBJ2-7
v_call: TRBV6-1
cdr3_aa: ASSGSNFGEQY

j_call: TRBJ2-4
v_call: TRBV29-1
cdr3_aa: SVGANSAKNIQY

j_call: TRBJ1-5
v_call: TRBV7-4
cdr3_aa: ASSFHRAGWGDGNQPQH

j_call: TRBJ2-1
v_call: TRBV6-1
cdr3_aa: ASNKPGYNEQF

j_call: TRBJ1-4
v_call: TRBV5-6
cdr3_aa: ASSFGDRGIGEKLF

j_call: TRBJ1-6
v_call: TRBV28
cdr3_aa: ASSGSRGVKSPLH

j_call: TRBJ2-1
v_call: TRBV4-2
cdr3_aa: ASSQDGPIGGDEQF

j_call: TRBJ1-2
v_call: TRBV9
cdr3_aa: ASSVATAGPSYGYT

j_call: TRBJ2-2
v_call: TRBV6-1
cdr3_aa: ASMGGGTGELF

j_call: TRBJ1-2
v_call: TRBV19
cdr3_aa: ASSGALGYT

j_call: TRBJ2-3
v_call: TRBV11-2
cdr3_aa: ASTSGGGPDTQY

j_call: TRBJ1-4
v_call: TRBV2
cdr3_aa: ASSDTRPVH

j_call: TRBJ1-5
v_call: TRBV7-8
cdr3_aa: ASSFRGGRESNQPQH

j_call: TRBJ1-1
v_call: TRBV14
cdr3_aa: ASSQDAGTANTEAF